The rows below give T cell receptor beta chains drawn from one sample of a study of blood T cells in healthy people across ages. TCRdb re-analysed the 5' RACE reads in MiXCR, keeping a single row per CDR3 protein. The sample gives around 670,000 distinct CDR3 sequences, about 30% of which show up once; about 15% is in the top ten. Specimen: blood. The receptors derive from a woman aged 80 or older in good health. The CDR3 runs from the conserved cysteine through the conserved F or W. D genes are given only for firm matches. Expanded clones get a size class; other rows say once, few or many, or leave the size out.

clone_size	d_call	v_call	j_call	cdr3_nt	cdr3_aa
once	-	TRBV30	TRBJ1-4	TGTGCCTGGAGCCCCGGGCGGACAACTAATGAAAAACTGTTTTTT	CAWSPGRTTNEKLFF
-	TRBD1	TRBV12-3/TRBV12-4	TRBJ2-7	TGTGCCAGCAGCCGGGACAGTGCCCCCCTAAATCACGAGCAGTACTTC	CASSRDSAPLNHEQYF
many	TRBD1	TRBV4-2	TRBJ1-2	TGTGCCAGCAGCCTCGGACAGGGGAGCTATGGCTACACCTTC	CASSLGQGSYGYTF
-	TRBD2	TRBV20-1	TRBJ2-4	TGCAGTGGCATATTAGCGGGGGGACGAAGAGCCAAAAACATTCAGTACTTC	CSGILAGGRRAKNIQYF
many	-	TRBV7-8	TRBJ2-3	TGTGCCAGCAGCTTATGGTCCACTGGGAAGGGAGATACGCAGTATTTT	CASSLWSTGKGDTQYF
-	-	TRBV7-2	TRBJ2-3	TGTGCCAGCAGCTCTATAAGATACACAGATACGCAGTATTTT	CASSSIRYTDTQYF
many	TRBD2	TRBV9	TRBJ2-1	TGTGCCAGCAATCCGGGACTAGCGGGTATCAATGAGCAGTTCTTC	CASNPGLAGINEQFF
many	-	TRBV5-1	TRBJ1-2	TGCGCCAGCAGTTCCGAGACAGGCCAGTATGGCTACACCTTC	CASSSETGQYGYTF
once	-	TRBV5-1	TRBJ2-7	TGCGCCAGCAGCTTGTTACTGACCTCCTACGAGCAGTACTTC	CASSLLLTSYEQYF
many	-	TRBV6-5	TRBJ1-2	TGTGCCAGCAGTTACTCACGAGGGGAGGGCTATGGCTACACCTTC	CASSYSRGEGYGYTF
-	TRBD2	TRBV5-1	TRBJ2-1	TGCGCCAGCGGCAAGACCATAGCGGGGGCACCAAGTGAGCAGTTCTTC	CASGKTIAGAPSEQFF